What follows describes a single TCR beta chain. Its antigen is as yet unknown. The data belong to a study of cytomegalovirus exposure and HLA in healthy donors. Findings and limits, study-wide: Earlier results showed most TCR beta V segments being productive about 87% or about 30% of the time. TCR beta chains numbering more than 150 were designated cytomegalovirus-associated. Upon later analysis, HLA-associated TCR beta chains proved more clonally expanded than other, equally common chains.

With 60 Vbeta and 13 Jbeta primers, the PCR was carried out. Here immunoSEQ multiplex PCR was the method, and the copy in TCRdb shows in-frame clones only, minus some. The table has under 200,000 clones, around 81% seen once. The receptor's source is a woman in her late teens or twenties in good health and CMV-seropositive. Sequencing was done on a sample of PBMCs.

CDR3 sequence reads: CASSFWDRVGTEAFF. The CDR3 nucleotides read TGCGCCAGCAGCTTCTGGGACAGGGTCGGCACTGAAGCTTTCTTT. The V and J genes are TRBV5-1 and TRBJ1-1, with TRBD1 identical over 9 bases. The CDR3 consists of 15 residues. Unmatched junction bases numbered 6, after V lost 2 bases and J lost 4 bases. Per germline, CDR1 SGHRS and CDR2 YFSETQ.